This TCR beta chain came from a study of shared clonotypes between healthy human individuals. The table came from immunoSEQ multiplex PCR; TCRdb's copy has only in-frame clones and leaves some out. In the table there are around 510,000 clones, about 80% of which are singletons. The CDR3 covers 13 residues. Germline-derived CDR1 and CDR2 are SGHNT and YYREEE (reference sequence). With 0 bases removed from V and 6 bases from J, the gap between germline ends came to 10 bases. The sample taken for sequencing was PBMCs. The clonotype comes from a woman between 40 and 50 years old in good health. Some clones in this sample may be carry-over from other donors' samples. The rearrangement links TRBV5-4 to TRBJ2-7; D possibly uses TRBD1 or TRBD2 (6 bases each). CDR3 DNA sequence: TGTGCCAGCAGCTTGGTGGGGGGCGGCGAGCAGTACTTC. This encodes CASSLVGGGEQYF.